A selection of T cell receptor beta chains follows, all from one sample in a study of cytotoxic CD8 clonotypes in ibrutinib-treated CLL. Clones were sequenced by immunoSEQ multiplex PCR, and TCRdb holds only the in-frame ones, with some missing. The sample holds 100,000 or so clones, approximately 56% seen once. Sequenced here: PBMCs, sampled after 24 months of ibrutinib treatment. The receptors were gathered from a human donor with chronic lymphocytic leukemia. The CDR3 runs from the conserved cysteine through the conserved F or W. D genes are given only for firm matches. Only some rows state a clone size, as once, few, many or a class for expanded clones.

V	J	D	size	DNA	CDR3
TRBV10-3	TRBJ1-2	.	.	TGTGCCATCACCCAGGGCCCCACCAACGGCTACACCTTC	CAITQGPTNGYTF
TRBV7-9	TRBJ2-7	.	once	TGTGCCAGCTCTAGGGGGACTCCTTACGAGCAGTACTTC	CASSRGTPYEQYF
TRBV27	TRBJ2-7	TRBD1	.	TGTGCCAGCAGTTTACAGGGGACAGGGGGAGCCCCGTCTTACGAGCAGTACTTC	CASSLQGTGGAPSYEQYF
TRBV14	TRBJ1-1	TRBD1	.	TGTGCCAGCAGTTTTACAGGGGGCAACACTGAAGCTTTCTTT	CASSFTGGNTEAFF
TRBV18	TRBJ2-1	.	.	TGTGCCAGCTCACCACCGGGCAGGATCTACAATGAGCAGTTCTTC	CASSPPGRIYNEQFF
TRBV9	TRBJ2-7	.	few	TGTGCCAGCAGCTACCAGGGTTCAGGGGCCTACGAGCAGTACTTC	CASSYQGSGAYEQYF
TRBV5-1	TRBJ2-3	TRBD2	few	TGCGCCAGCAGAGGACTAGCGGTTACAGATACGCAGTATTTT	CASRGLAVTDTQYF
TRBV30	TRBJ2-2	.	.	TGTGCCTGGAGTGCTCGGGGGACCGGGGAGCTGTTTTTT	CAWSARGTGELFF
TRBV6-1	TRBJ2-1	TRBD2	many	TGTGCCAGCAGTGAGGCGGGGGAGGTCGATGAGCAGTTCTTC	CASSEAGEVDEQFF
TRBV4-2	TRBJ2-5	TRBD1	.	TGTGCCAGCAGCCTACAGGGGTCGGAGACCCAGTACTTC	CASSLQGSETQYF
TRBV15	TRBJ2-1	TRBD2	few	TGTGCCACCAGCAGGTCTAGCGGAAGCTCCTACAATGAGCAGTTCTTC	CATSRSSGSSYNEQFF
TRBV9	TRBJ1-4	.	.	TGTGCCAGCAGCGTAGATGCTTCTCCGAGTGAAAAACTGTTTTTT	CASSVDASPSEKLFF
TRBV29-1	TRBJ2-3	.	.	TGCAGCGTCGGGGGACGACAGAGGCCCTCTAGCACAGATACGCAGTATTTT	CSVGGRQRPSSTDTQYF
TRBV7-9	TRBJ2-5	.	.	TGTGCCAGCAGCTTAGGAAGCGTGAGCGTTAAGACCCAGTACTTC	CASSLGSVSVKTQYF
TRBV5-6	TRBJ1-6	TRBD1	once	TGTGCCAGCAGTCCAGGGGGCTTCACCTATAATTCACCCCTCCACTTT	CASSPGGFTYNSPLHF
TRBV15	TRBJ2-7	.	.	TGTGCCACCAGCAGAGACAGAGGGGGGACACGCTACGAGCAGTACTTC	CATSRDRGGTRYEQYF
TRBV29-1	TRBJ1-2	.	.	TGCAGCGTTGCTGGGGCCGGGGCCATCTATGGCTACACCTTC	CSVAGAGAIYGYTF
TRBV7-6	TRBJ1-5	.	few	TGTGCCAGCAGCTTAAACCCCGCCAATCAGCCCCAGCATTTT	CASSLNPANQPQHF
TRBV9	TRBJ2-5	TRBD2	.	TGTGCCAGCAGCGCCGGACTAGCGGGGGGAGAGACCCAGTACTTC	CASSAGLAGGETQYF
TRBV6-6	TRBJ2-5	.	.	TGTGCCAGCAGGAGGGGGGATGAGACCCAGTACTTC	CASRRGDETQYF
TRBV5-1	TRBJ2-3	TRBD2	.	TGCGCCAGCAGCCGCGGACTAGCGGAAACAGATACGCAGTATTTT	CASSRGLAETDTQYF
TRBV27	TRBJ1-1	TRBD1	few	TGTGCCAGCAGTCATGGGACAGGTGAAGCTTTCTTT	CASSHGTGEAFF
TRBV7-3	TRBJ1-2	.	once	TGTGCCAGCAGCTTACGGCAGGGATATGGCTACACCTTC	CASSLRQGYGYTF
TRBV7-2	TRBJ2-1	.	.	TGTGCCAGCAGCTTAGGCCCTATACAAAATGAGCAGTTCTTC	CASSLGPIQNEQFF
TRBV6-6	TRBJ1-4	.	.	TGTGCCAGCAGTTACTCGCAGGCGGTAAATGAAAAACTGTTTTTT	CASSYSQAVNEKLFF
TRBV11-2	TRBJ1-3	.	few	TGTGCCAGTCCGGAGGGGACTGACTTCTCTGGAAACACCATATATTTT	CASPEGTDFSGNTIYF
TRBV7-9	TRBJ2-7	.	once	TGTGCCAGCAGTCCCAGGGGTGGTGAGCAGTACTTC	CASSPRGGEQYF
TRBV15	TRBJ2-7	TRBD1	.	TGTGCCACCAGCAGAGAGGGACAGGGATCCTACGAGCAGTACTTC	CATSREGQGSYEQYF